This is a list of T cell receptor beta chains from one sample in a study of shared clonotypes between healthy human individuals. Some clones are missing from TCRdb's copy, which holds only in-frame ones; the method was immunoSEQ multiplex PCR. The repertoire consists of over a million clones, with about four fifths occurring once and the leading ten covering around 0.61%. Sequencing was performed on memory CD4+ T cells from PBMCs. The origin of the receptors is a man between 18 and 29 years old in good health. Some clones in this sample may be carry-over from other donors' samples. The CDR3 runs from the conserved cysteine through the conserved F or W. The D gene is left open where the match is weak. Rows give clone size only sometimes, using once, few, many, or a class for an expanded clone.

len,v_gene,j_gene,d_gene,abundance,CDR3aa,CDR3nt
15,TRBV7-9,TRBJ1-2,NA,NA,CASSLAKGGGYGYTF,TGTGCCAGCAGCTTAGCGAAGGGGGGGGGCTATGGCTACACCTTC
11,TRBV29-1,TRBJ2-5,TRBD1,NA,CSVYRGETQYF,TGCAGCGTTTACAGGGGAGAGACCCAGTACTTC
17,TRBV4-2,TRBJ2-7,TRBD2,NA,CASSRARGASGIHEQYF,TGTGCCAGCAGCCGGGCCCGGGGGGCTAGCGGGATCCACGAGCAGTACTTC
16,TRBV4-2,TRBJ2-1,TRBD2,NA,CASSRTSGSSYNEQFF,TGTGCCAGCAGCAGGACTAGCGGGAGCTCCTACAATGAGCAGTTCTTC
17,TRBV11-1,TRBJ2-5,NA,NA,CASSPAPGRRYQETQYF,TGTGCCAGCAGCCCCGCTCCGGGACGCCGGTACCAAGAGACCCAGTACTTC
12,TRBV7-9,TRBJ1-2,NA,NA,CASSLAGHGYTF,TGTGCCAGCAGCTTAGCGGGCCATGGCTACACCTTC
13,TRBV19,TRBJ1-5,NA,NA,CASSITVNQPQHF,TGTGCCAGTAGTATTACTGTAAATCAGCCCCAGCATTTT
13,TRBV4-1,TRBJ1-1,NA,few,CASSPPWYTEAFF,TGCGCCAGCAGCCCGCCGTGGTACACTGAAGCTTTCTTT
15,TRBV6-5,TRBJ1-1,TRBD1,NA,CASSYSGQGSTEAFF,TGTGCCAGCAGTTACTCGGGACAGGGCAGCACTGAAGCTTTCTTT
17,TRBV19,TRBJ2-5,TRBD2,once,CASSIDRGLAVQETQYF,TGTGCCAGTAGTATAGATCGAGGACTAGCGGTTCAAGAGACCCAGTACTTC
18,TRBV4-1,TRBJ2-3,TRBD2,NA,CASSQGGTSGGAGDTQYF,TGCGCCAGCAGCCAAGGGGGGACTAGCGGGGGCGCAGGAGATACGCAGTATTTT
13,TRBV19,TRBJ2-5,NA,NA,CASSRATAETQYF,TGTGCCAGTAGTAGGGCCACCGCAGAGACCCAGTACTTC
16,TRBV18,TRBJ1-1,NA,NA,CASSAEVLDGNTEAFF,TGTGCCAGCTCCGCCGAAGTGCTCGACGGCAACACTGAAGCTTTCTTT
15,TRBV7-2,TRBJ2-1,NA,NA,CASSLVFSAYNEQFF,TGTGCCAGCAGCCTGGTCTTTAGCGCCTACAATGAGCAGTTCTTC
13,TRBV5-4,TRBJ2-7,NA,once,CASSLFRDNEQYF,TGTGCCAGCAGCTTGTTCAGGGACAACGAGCAGTACTTC
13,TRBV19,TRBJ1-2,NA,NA,CASSMVLNYGYTF,TGTGCCAGTAGTATGGTCCTAAACTATGGCTACACCTTC
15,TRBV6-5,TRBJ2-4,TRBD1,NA,CASSSIQGAKNIQYF,TGTGCCAGCAGTTCGATACAGGGGGCCAAAAACATTCAGTACTTC
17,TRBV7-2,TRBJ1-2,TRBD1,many,CASSLARETGTNYGYTF,TGTGCCAGCAGCTTAGCGCGGGAGACAGGGACCAACTATGGCTACACCTTC
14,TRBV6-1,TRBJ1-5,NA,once,CASSERYSNQPQHF,TGTGCCAGCAGTGAAAGGTATAGCAATCAGCCCCAGCATTTT
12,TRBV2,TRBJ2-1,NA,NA,CASSPTTVGLIF,TGTGCCAGCAGTCCCACGACGGTCGGCCTTATCTTC
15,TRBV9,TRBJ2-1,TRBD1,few,CASSPTGTDYNEQFF,TGTGCCAGCAGCCCTACCGGGACAGACTACAATGAGCAGTTCTTC
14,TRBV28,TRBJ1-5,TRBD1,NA,CASSPRTGPQPQHF,TGTGCCAGCAGTCCGCGGACAGGGCCTCAGCCCCAGCATTTT
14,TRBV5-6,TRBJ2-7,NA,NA,CASSLYRDTMLEYF,TGTGCCAGCAGCTTATACCGGGACACCATGTTGGAGTACTTC
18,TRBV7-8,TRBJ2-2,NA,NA,CASSLVFGAGAGSGELFF,TGTGCCAGCAGCTTAGTTTTCGGGGCGGGGGCCGGTTCCGGGGAGCTGTTTTTT
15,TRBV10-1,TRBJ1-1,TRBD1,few,CASSLNRGPVTEAFF,TGCGCCAGCAGTCTGAACAGGGGGCCTGTCACTGAAGCTTTCTTT
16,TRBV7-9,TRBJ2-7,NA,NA,CASSPGSGSGPGEQYF,TGTGCCAGCAGCCCGGGTTCGGGAAGCGGCCCCGGCGAGCAGTACTTC
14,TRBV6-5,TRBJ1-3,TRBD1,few,CASSPGQGGNTIYF,TGTGCCAGCAGTCCGGGACAGGGGGGAAACACCATATATTTT
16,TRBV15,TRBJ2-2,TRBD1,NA,CATSKPGQGSGRELFF,TGTGCCACCAGCAAACCGGGACAGGGCTCAGGCAGGGAGCTGTTTTTT
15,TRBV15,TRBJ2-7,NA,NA,CATSRDLDRAYEQYF,TGTGCCACCAGCAGAGATCTGGACAGAGCCTACGAGCAGTACTTC
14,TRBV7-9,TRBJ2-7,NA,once,CASSLSGTAYEQYF,TGTGCCAGCAGCTTAAGCGGGACAGCCTACGAGCAGTACTTC
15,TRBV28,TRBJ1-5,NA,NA,CASSLSGAPVQPQHF,TGTGCCAGCAGTTTATCTGGGGCGCCAGTTCAGCCCCAGCATTTT
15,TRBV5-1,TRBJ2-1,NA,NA,CASTRTTQIGNEQFF,TGCGCCAGCACTAGGACTACCCAGATTGGGAATGAGCAGTTCTTC
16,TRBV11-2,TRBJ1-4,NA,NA,CASSPGQGRTNEKLFF,TGTGCCAGCAGCCCAGGGCAGGGGAGAACTAATGAAAAACTGTTTTTT
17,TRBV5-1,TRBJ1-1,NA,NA,CASSLTPSRRDRAEAFF,TGCGCCAGCAGCTTGACGCCCTCCCGCCGGGATAGGGCTGAAGCTTTCTTT
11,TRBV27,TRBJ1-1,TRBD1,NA,CATGQGARAFF,TGTGCCACCGGACAGGGGGCGCGAGCTTTCTTT